These 24 T cell receptor beta chains came from one sample sequenced in a study of blood T cell repertoires in COVID-19. Using immunoSEQ multiplex PCR, the repertoire was profiled, and TCRdb retains in-frame clones only, with some absent. The data hold 110,000 to 150,000 clones, with 79% observed a single time. The sample was peripheral blood. The receptors were gathered from a man aged 50 to 59 with active or convalescent COVID-19.

The chain employs TRBV18 and TRBJ2-1, with TRBD1 matching over 7 bases. The CDR3 loop spans 14 amino acids. J gave up 6 bases and V 4 bases, and 6 bases lay outside the gene matches. Germline assignment: CDR1 KGHSH and CDR2 LQKENI. In nucleotides, the CDR3 is TGTGCCAGCTCACTGAACCGGGACAGCAATGAGCAGTTCTTC. This codes for CASSLNRDSNEQFF.

V is TRBV28 and J is TRBJ1-2; unclear D gene. Germline loops: CDR1 MDHEN, CDR2 SYDVKM. V lost 6 bases and J 6 bases, leaving 14 bases between the germline ends. This CDR3 has 13 amino acids. For the CDR3, the DNA is TGTGCCAGCAGCCAACCCTCACATGATGGCTACACCTTC. Translating gives CASSQPSHDGYTF.

The V gene is TRBV11-2, the J gene TRBJ2-5, with 8 bases fitting TRBD1. Germline V gene lookup returns CDR1 SGHAT and CDR2 FQNNGV. The V gene end was trimmed by 4 bases and the J gene end by 5 bases; junction bases not matched to a gene: 12. This CDR3 is built from 16 residues. CDR3 bases: TGTGCCAGCAGCTCCGATGCCAGGGGGCAAATGGAGACCCAGTACTTC. It encodes CASSSDARGQMETQYF.

This clone has more than one count but fewer than ten. This chain links TRBV2 with TRBJ2-5; 7 nucleotides agree with TRBD1. V was pared by 6 bases and J by 2 bases, with 9 bases of the junction left unmatched. From germline, CDR1 is SNHLY and CDR2 FYNNEI. CDR3 length equals 15 residues. Here the CDR3 reads CASSLPDRAQETQYF. CDR3 DNA sequence: TGTGCCAGCAGCCTTCCCGACAGGGCACAAGAGACCCAGTACTTC.

This chain's CDR3 is CASSWEGVQYF. CDR3 DNA: TGTGCCAGCAGTTGGGAGGGTGTGCAGTACTTC. The chain employs TRBV12-3 or TRBV12-4 and TRBJ2-7, with TRBD2 identical over 7 bases. The length of the CDR3 is 11 residues. Germline trimming cut 4 bases from V and 9 bases from J; bases unmatched to any gene: 3.

The chain links TRBV4-2 to TRBJ1-5; 9 bases agree with TRBD1. V was pared by 3 bases and J by 3 bases, with 6 bases of the junction left unmatched. CDR1 is LGHNA, CDR2 YNFKEQ, per germline. This CDR3 is built from 16 residues. The CDR3 protein is CASSHAGQGSNQPQHF. The CDR3 region has the DNA TGTGCCAGCAGCCATGCTGGACAGGGGTCCAATCAGCCCCAGCATTTT.

The V call is TRBV28, the J call TRBJ1-2; 9 positions match TRBD1. Germline V gene data show CDR1 as MDHEN and CDR2 as SYDVKM. CDR3 length: 16 residues. J was trimmed by 5 bases and V by 7 bases; bases with no gene match: 14. The CDR3 reads CASTATLGQGLYGYTF. The CDR3 coding sequence is TGTGCCAGCACCGCGACTCTGGGACAGGGCCTTTATGGCTACACCTTC.

The J gene is TRBJ2-2, the V gene TRBV28; 14 bases fit TRBD2. The CDR3 sequence is 16 residues long. Germline CDR1 is MDHEN and CDR2 is SYDVKM. V shed 4 bases and J 5 bases; nucleotides not matched to a gene: 3. The CDR3 spells CASSSRTSGGTGELFF. The DNA for the CDR3 is TGTGCCAGCAGTTCCAGGACTAGCGGGGGGACCGGGGAGCTGTTTTTT.

This chain connects TRBV27 to TRBJ1-4, with 10 bases lining up with TRBD1. Germline CDR1 is MNHEY and CDR2 is SMNVEV (reference sequence). The V and J ends lost 2 bases and 8 bases, in that order; junction bases with no gene match: 2. There are 14 residues in the CDR3. The CDR3 DNA reads TGTGCCAGCAGTTTAGGGACAGGGGACGAAAAACTGTTTTTT. This codes for CASSLGTGDEKLFF.

The chain joins TRBV5-1 to TRBJ1-1; 9 nucleotides agree with TRBD1. V gave up 5 bases and J gave up 4 bases; unmatched junction bases: 12. The CDR3 has 16 residues. Germline V gene lookup returns CDR1 SGHRS and CDR2 YFSETQ. The CDR3 DNA follows: TGCGCCAGCAGTACCGGGACAGGGACTTTGGGCACTGAAGCTTTCTTT. Translated: CASSTGTGTLGTEAFF. Combining the CDR3 with reference TRBV5-1 and TRBJ1-1 gives the whole variable domain KAGVTQTPRYLIKTRGQQVTLSCSPISGHRSVSWYQQTPGQGLQFLFEYFSETQRNKGNFPGRFSGRQFSNSRSEMNVSTLELGDSALYLCASSTGTGTLGTEAFFGQGTRLTVV.

This clone came up a few times. The chain employs TRBV2 and TRBJ2-3; 7 bases fit TRBD2. V gave up 1 base and J gave up 0 bases; unmatched junction bases: 4. CDR1 SNHLY and CDR2 FYNNEI come from the germline V gene. CDR3 length: 16 amino acids. CDR3 in amino acids: CASSEEAGPSTDTQYF. The CDR3 DNA follows: TGTGCCAGCAGTGAAGAAGCGGGGCCTAGCACAGATACGCAGTATTTT.

CDR3 amino acids: CASSPTVSYEQYF. CDR3 DNA: TGTGCCAGCAGCCCGACAGTTTCCTACGAGCAGTACTTC. The genes are TRBV12-3 or TRBV12-4 and TRBJ2-7; D perhaps matches TRBD1 (5 bases). The length of the CDR3 is 13 residues. The V end lost 6 bases, the J end lost 1 base, and 10 bases lay between the germline ends.

V and J are TRBV29-1 and TRBJ1-1; 8 bases are a match to TRBD1. The CDR3 runs to 15 residues. CDR1 SQVTM and CDR2 ANQGSEA come from the germline V gene. V lost 4 bases to trimming and J lost 1 base; unmatched junction nucleotides: 8. CDR3 bases: TGCAGCGTTGCAGGGGGCCCTTCGAGGAACACTGAAGCTTTCTTT. Its translation: CSVAGGPSRNTEAFF.

This chain joins TRBV20-1 and TRBJ2-7, with a weak D call TRBD2 (6 bases). V was clipped by 5 bases and J by 3 bases, with 8 bases between them. Germline CDR1 is DFQATT and CDR2 is SNEGSKA (reference sequence). This CDR3 region has 11 residues. CDR3 in amino acids: CSAFSGYEQYF. As DNA, the CDR3 is TGCAGTGCTTTTAGCGGCTACGAGCAGTACTTC.

On this clone itself: The germline gene is not matched at one end of the junction; a read error may be the cause. V usage is TRBV7-7 and J usage is TRBJ2-1, with 11 nucleotides matching TRBD2. The CDR3 runs 14 residues. Germline CDR1 and CDR2: SSHAT and FNYEAQ (reference sequence). The CDR3 sequence: CASSLAGGGNEQFF. The CDR3 nucleotides read TGTGCTAGCAGCTTAGCGGGAGGGGGCAATGAGCAGTTCTTC.

The V and J genes are TRBV7-3 and TRBJ1-1; tentative D call: TRBD1 (6 bases). Germline V gives CDR1 SGHTA, CDR2 FQGTGA. Deletions cut 5 bases from V and 0 bases from J, with 10 bases between. The CDR3 length is 14 residues. CDR3 nucleotides: TGTGCCAGCAGCCCCGGACAGCTGAACACTGAAGCTTTCTTT. This encodes CASSPGQLNTEAFF.

This chain joins TRBV29-1 and TRBJ1-1; D uncertain. Germline lookup yields CDR1 SQVTM and CDR2 ANQGSEA. V was clipped by 3 bases and J by 1 base, with 12 bases between them. The CDR3 sequence is 14 residues long. CDR3 nucleotide sequence: TGCAGCGTTGAGAAGCGACTCAGGAACACTGAAGCTTTCTTT. Protein product: CSVEKRLRNTEAFF.

The genes are TRBV2 and TRBJ1-3; D not resolved. Trimming cost V 4 bases and J 4 bases, with 11 bases left between them. The CDR3 totals 14 residues. Germline V gives CDR1 SNHLY, CDR2 FYNNEI. The CDR3 coding sequence is TGTGCCAGCAGTGCTGAGGGTGAAGGAAACACCATATATTTT. Encoded protein: CASSAEGEGNTIYF.

This chain joins TRBV5-1 and TRBJ1-1; TRBD1 matches 7 bases. Germline V gene data show CDR1 as SGHRS and CDR2 as YFSETQ. The ends lost 7 bases at V and 11 bases at J; junction bases unmatched: 8. The CDR3 length is 11 residues. CDR3 bases: TGCGCCAGCTCCCAGGGGGTGTGGGCTTTCTTT. Amino acids: CASSQGVWAFF.

The chain combines TRBV7-9 with TRBJ2-6; 9 bases line up with TRBD2. Germline CDR1 reads SEHNR; CDR2 reads FQNEAQ (reference sequence). This CDR3 has 18 amino acids. With V trimmed by 5 bases and J by 2 bases, 10 bases remained unmatched. In DNA, the CDR3 is TGTGCCAGCAGCCGCGATCTAGCGGGATGGACTGGGGCCAACGTCCTGACTTTC. This encodes CASSRDLAGWTGANVLTF. Full variable domain (outside the CDR3, taken from reference TRBV7-9 and TRBJ2-6): DTGVSQNPRHKITKRGQNVTFRCDPISEHNRLYWYRQTLGQGPEFLTYFQNEAQLEKSRLLSDRFSAERPKGSFSTLEIQRTEQGDSAMYLCASSRDLAGWTGANVLTFGAGSRLTVL.

This clone was seen more than once but under ten times. This sequence joins TRBV28 and TRBJ1-1; D might be TRBD1 (5 bases). CDR1 and CDR2 from the germline V gene are MDHEN and SYDVKM. Trimming removed 5 bases at V and 0 bases at J, with 16 bases between. This CDR3 region has 16 residues. The CDR3 loop reads CASSLGGILMNTEAFF. In DNA form, the CDR3 reads TGTGCCAGCAGTCTGGGGGGGATTCTCATGAACACTGAAGCTTTCTTT. Using reference TRBV28 and TRBJ1-1 for the parts outside the CDR3, the full variable domain is DVKVTQSSRYLVKRTGEKVFLECVQDMDHENMFWYRQDPGLGLRLIYFSYDVKMKEKGDIPEGYSVSREKKERFSLILESASTNQTSMYLCASSLGGILMNTEAFFGQGTRLTVV.

The chain uses TRBV19 and TRBJ1-5; 9 nucleotides match TRBD1. Losses at the gene ends were 3 bases for V and 7 bases for J; bases not matched to a gene: 4. The germline gives CDR1 LNHDA, CDR2 SQIVND (reference sequence). The CDR3 spans 14 residues. The CDR3 here is CASSITGGRQPQHF. In nucleotides, the CDR3 is TGTGCCAGTAGTATTACAGGGGGCAGGCAGCCCCAGCATTTT.

This clone was recorded only once. DNA of the CDR3: TGCGCCAGCAGCCCCCAAACTGTTTCTCAAGCAGGGGATACGCAGTATTTT. Translation gives CASSPQTVSQAGDTQYF. V usage is TRBV4-1 and J usage is TRBJ2-3; weak D call: TRBD1 (5 bases). This CDR3 has 17 residues. V was cut by 4 bases and J by 6 bases, with 23 bases left in between. CDR1 and CDR2 from the germline V gene are MGHRA and YSYEKL.

This clone has just one count. The chain recombines TRBV27 with TRBJ2-1; D ambiguous. V shed 3 bases and J shed 6 bases, with 6 bases lying between them. Germline CDR1 MNHEY, CDR2 SMNVEV (reference sequence). The CDR3 totals 12 residues. The CDR3 region is CASSLYGNEQFF. In nucleotides, the CDR3 is TGTGCCAGCAGTTTGTACGGCAATGAGCAGTTCTTC.